The 26 T cell receptor beta chains below all came from one sample that was sequenced in a study of T cells expressing NK-cell markers. TCRdb re-called the 5' RACE reads and gives one entry per CDR3 protein, without DNA. This repertoire includes roughly 280,000 distinct CDR3 sequences. The sample comprised blood T cells: a sorted CD56 or NKG2C T cell subset, CD4+ or CD8+ T cells, or bulk PBMC T cells (not recorded which). Source of these receptors: a man younger than 35 in good health.

The chain combines TRBV29-1 with TRBJ2-1; the D gene TCRdb calls, TRBD1, cannot be checked with no DNA. The germline CDR1 and CDR2 sequences are SQVTM and ANQGSEA. The CDR3 sequence is 15 residues long. CDR3 sequence reads: CSVEGGGRGYNEQFF.

The chain carries TRBV5-1 and TRBJ1-5; TCRdb's D call, TRBD1, is unchecked because there is no DNA. The length of the CDR3 is 15 residues. Looked up from germline, CDR1 is SGHRS and CDR2 is YFSETQ. CDR3 sequence reads: CASSLSGGWNQPQHF.

The rearrangement links TRBV18 to TRBJ1-5; as DNA is missing, the TRBD1 call by TCRdb cannot be tested. The CDR3 totals 13 residues. Germline values: CDR1 KGHSH, CDR2 LQKENI. CDR3 region: CASSPQGHQPQHF.

The chain has TRBV6-4 and TRBJ2-5; TCRdb names TRBD1, which stays unverified in the absence of DNA. This CDR3 is 18 amino acids long. CDR1 and CDR2 (germline): MRHNA, SNTAGT. CDR3 sequence reads: CASNSETMTGGGQETQYF.

The chain joins TRBV18 to TRBJ2-7; the D gene TCRdb calls, TRBD2, cannot be checked with no DNA. Germline-derived CDR1 and CDR2 are KGHSH and LQKENI. CDR3 length equals 15 residues. The CDR3 is CASSHTGLTTYEQYF.

V usage is TRBV29-1 and J usage is TRBJ2-4; TCRdb's assignment of TRBD1 cannot be checked, as there is no DNA. The length of the CDR3 is 18 residues. The V gene's germline CDR1 is SQVTM and CDR2 ANQGSEA. The chain's CDR3 is CSVTYIVGDTVGKNIQYF.

The rearrangement uses TRBV5-5 and TRBJ1-1; TCRdb returns TRBD1, unconfirmable since there is no DNA. The CDR3 length is 15 residues. The germline gives CDR1 SGHKS, CDR2 YYEKEE (reference sequence). The CDR3 region is CASSPPGQGSTEAFF.

The V and J genes are TRBV7-8 and TRBJ2-3; absent DNA, TCRdb's TRBD1 call cannot be checked. The CDR3 is made up of 13 amino acids. Looked up from germline, CDR1 is SGHVS and CDR2 is FQNEAQ. The CDR3 region is CASSVLRGDTQYF.

V is TRBV20-1 and J is TRBJ1-5; no DNA is available, so the TRBD1 call from TCRdb remains unchecked. This CDR3 spans 14 amino acids. CDR1 is DFQATT and CDR2 is SNEGSKA in the germline V gene (reference sequence). CDR3 amino acids: CSATRGAGNQPQHF.

The J gene is TRBJ1-5, the V gene TRBV20-1. Germline CDR1 reads DFQATT; CDR2 reads SNEGSKA (reference sequence). The CDR3 is made up of 14 amino acids. This CDR3 is CSARWTDGRQPQHF.

The rearrangement links TRBV29-1 to TRBJ2-1; TCRdb names TRBD2, which stays unverified in the absence of DNA. CDR1 and CDR2 from the germline V gene are SQVTM and ANQGSEA. The CDR3 runs 15 residues. CDR3: CSVEDRLAGANEQFF.

The J gene is TRBJ2-3, the V gene TRBV20-1; TCRdb gives TRBD1 as the D gene, but with no DNA this cannot be confirmed. The germline V gene encodes CDR1 DFQATT and CDR2 SNEGSKA (reference sequence). The CDR3 totals 13 residues. CDR3: CSAAGTPGDTQYF.

J is TRBJ2-4 and V is TRBV29-1; lacking DNA, the TRBD1 call made by TCRdb goes unchecked. CDR1 is SQVTM and CDR2 is ANQGSEA in the germline V gene. This CDR3 region has 11 residues. CDR3 region: CSTFQGSIQYF. The variable domain in full, completed from reference TRBV29-1 and TRBJ2-4, reads SAVISQKPSRDICQRGTSLTIQCQVDSQVTMMFWYRQQPGQSLTLIATANQGSEATYESGFVIDKFPISRPNLTFSTLTVSNMSPEDSSIYLCSTFQGSIQYFGAGTRLSVL.

The V gene is TRBV19, the J gene TRBJ1-3. The CDR3 has 14 amino acids. Germline V gene lookup returns CDR1 LNHDA and CDR2 SQIVND (reference sequence). CDR3 loop: CASTPDSSGNTIYF.

The chain couples TRBV10-1 to TRBJ1-1; TCRdb lists TRBD1, though no DNA is available to test this call. CDR3 length: 14 residues. CDR1 is WNHNN and CDR2 is SYGVQD in the germline V gene (reference sequence). This CDR3 reads CASRPGKTQAEAFF.

This chain links TRBV29-1 with TRBJ2-3; TCRdb's D call of TRBD1 is untestable without DNA. The CDR3 consists of 11 residues. The germline gives CDR1 SQVTM, CDR2 ANQGSEA. CDR3 amino acids: CSLLRADTQYF.

The chain links TRBV4-1 to TRBJ2-7; checking the TCRdb D call of TRBD2 is not possible without DNA. The CDR3 extends over 16 amino acids. The germline gives CDR1 MGHRA, CDR2 YSYEKL. CDR3 amino acids: CASSQGRGISSYEQYF.

The CDR3 loop reads CASSWGRGQNEKLFF. The rearrangement joins TRBV5-1 to TRBJ1-4; TCRdb names TRBD1, which stays unverified in the absence of DNA. CDR1 is SGHRS, CDR2 YFSETQ, per germline. This CDR3 comprises 15 residues.

The genes are TRBV15 and TRBJ2-7; the D gene TCRdb calls, TRBD1, cannot be checked with no DNA. This CDR3 spans 15 amino acids. From germline, CDR1 is LNHNV and CDR2 YYDKDF (reference sequence). The CDR3 sequence is CATSRVRDRGHEQYF.

The rearrangement uses TRBV15 and TRBJ2-1; the TCRdb call, TRBD1, lacks DNA for checking. The germline V gene has CDR1 LNHNV and CDR2 YYDKDF (reference sequence). There are 15 residues in the CDR3. The CDR3 region is CATSRDRGEYNEQFF.

This chain uses TRBV29-1 with TRBJ2-3; with no DNA, the TCRdb D assignment of TRBD2 cannot be verified. The CDR3 consists of 14 residues. CDR1 and CDR2 (germline): SQVTM, ANQGSEA. The CDR3 loop is CSVAPSGSTDTQYF.

CDR3 region: CASSEYLAGGRGEQFF. The chain links TRBV19 to TRBJ2-1; TCRdb's D call, TRBD2, is unchecked because there is no DNA. This CDR3 has 16 amino acids. Germline V gene lookup returns CDR1 LNHDA and CDR2 SQIVND (reference sequence).

V gene TRBV20-1 combines with J gene TRBJ1-1. The CDR3 contains 13 residues. Germline V gives CDR1 DFQATT, CDR2 SNEGSKA (reference sequence). The chain's CDR3 is CSAPSRGSPEAFF.

The rearrangement joins TRBV12-3 or TRBV12-4 to TRBJ2-3; lacking DNA, the TRBD2 call made by TCRdb goes unchecked. The CDR3 runs 15 residues. CDR3 in amino acids: CASSPSAGGRSTQYF.

This chain uses TRBV10-3 with TRBJ1-5; TCRdb's D call, TRBD1, is unchecked because there is no DNA. Germline CDR1 reads ENHRY; CDR2 reads SYGVKD. The CDR3 totals 14 residues. The CDR3 is CAISVNAGDQPQHF.

The chain combines TRBV12-3 or TRBV12-4 with TRBJ2-7; TCRdb designates TRBD1, a call that cannot be tested without DNA. CDR3 length: 16 residues. CDR3 region: CASSLRGQGRDYEQYF.